The clone carrying this T cell receptor beta chain has just one count. Antigen unknown. The data originate from a study of cytotoxic CD8 clonotypes in ibrutinib-treated CLL. Study-level findings and limits: Clonality grew at ibrutinib response; at progression, it decreased back toward baseline. Under therapy, public clonotypes either contracted or stayed stable, and they were uncommon.

The assay was immunoSEQ multiplex PCR, and TCRdb's table has in-frame clones only and misses some. The sample records approximately 350,000 clones, approximately 67% being singletons. The input for sequencing was PBMCs, taken after 36 months of ibrutinib treatment. This TCR came from a human donor with chronic lymphocytic leukemia.

This CDR3 is CASSYSSGGRGYTF. The DNA of the CDR3 is TGTGCCAGCAGTTACTCCTCAGGGGGCAGGGGCTACACCTTC. V usage is TRBV6-5 and J usage is TRBJ1-2, with 8 positions matching TRBD1. The CDR3 extends over 14 amino acids. Trimming took 0 bases from V and 8 from J; bases not matched to a gene: 5. Germline assignment: CDR1 MNHEY and CDR2 SVGAGI.